The 5 T cell receptor beta chains in this list originate from one sample, sequenced in a study of response to subunit inactivated influenza vaccine. TCRdb reprocessed the RT-PCR reads with MiXCR, giving one entry per CDR3 protein. The repertoire has 650,000 to 700,000 distinct CDR3 sequences, 15% to 18% of them found once; the top ten carry 9.5% to 13%. The sequencing used PBMCs from blood, collected about 11 days after vaccination. All receptors come from a man in his forties or fifties who received an inactivated influenza vaccine.

This clonotype appeared a few times. The chain links TRBV15 to TRBJ1-3, with 8 bases identical to TRBD1. V dropped 3 bases and J dropped 7; count of bases not matched to a gene: 5. The CDR3 is 14 amino acids. CDR1 and CDR2 from the germline V gene are LNHNV and YYDKDF (reference sequence). CDR3 coding DNA: TGTGCCACCAGCAGGGACAGGGCGATCAACACCATATATTTT. It encodes CATSRDRAINTIYF.

This clonotype was observed a few times. The chain carries TRBV28 and TRBJ2-1; no firm D call. Trimming took 4 bases from V and 7 from J, leaving 14 bases between them. The V gene's germline CDR1 is MDHEN and CDR2 SYDVKM. The CDR3 is 14 residues long. This CDR3 reads CASSYLPVGNEQFF. The CDR3 DNA sequence: TGTGCCAGCAGTTACTTGCCCGTCGGGAATGAGCAGTTCTTC.

The V and J genes are TRBV7-9 and TRBJ2-7; D is unresolved. The CDR3 length is 11 residues. Per germline, CDR1 SEHNR and CDR2 FQNEAQ (reference sequence). Trimming took off 3 bases at V and 12 bases at J, with 12 bases between the two ends. The CDR3 reads CASSLNYELYF. In DNA, the CDR3 is TGTGCCAGCAGCTTGAACTATGAGTTGTACTTC.

The chain joins TRBV12-3 or TRBV12-4 to TRBJ2-2; 8 bases fit TRBD2. CDR3 length: 16 amino acids. Trimming removed 0 bases from V and 0 bases from J; junction bases left unmatched: 0. The DNA of the CDR3 is TGTGCCAGCAGTTTAGCTAGCGGGACGAACACCGGGGAGCTGTTTTTT. Amino acid sequence: CASSLASGTNTGELFF.

CDR3 residues: CASSQESPEYSGNTIYF. In nucleotides, the CDR3 is TGCGCCAGCAGCCAAGAATCCCCCGAATACTCTGGAAACACCATATATTTT. The rearrangement links TRBV4-1 to TRBJ1-3, with D uncertain. V lost 0 bases and J 0 bases, leaving 12 bases between the germline ends. The CDR3 is made up of 17 amino acids. In germline, CDR1 is MGHRA, CDR2 YSYEKL.